This TCR beta chain was recovered during a study of T cell responses to AZD1222 COVID-19 vaccine. Findings of the study overall: Most donors were white British, females outnumbered males, and clonal diversity was possibly underestimated. Of the AZD1222 recipients, only 5 to 7 were seropositive at baseline.

V dropped 3 bases and J dropped 5; count of bases not matched to a gene: 4. The germline V gene has CDR1 GTSNPN and CDR2 SVGIG (reference sequence). This CDR3 spans 14 amino acids. Data came from immunoSEQ multiplex PCR; TCRdb stores just in-frame clones and leaves some out. The top ten hold roughly 5% of the sample, which has about 150,000 clones, about 94% seen once. To note about this clone: Its antigen is undetermined.

The clonotype was recovered from an adult in good health. V and J are TRBV30 and TRBJ2-2, with TRBD2 matching 9 bases. Material: peripheral blood, obtained on day 0 of AZD1222 vaccination. DNA for the CDR3: TGTGCCTGGAGGCTGGCGGGAGGGACCGGGGAGCTGTTTTTT. Its translation is CAWRLAGGTGELFF.